Only one count was recorded for the clone carrying this T cell receptor beta chain. Antigen unknown. The data were taken from a study of T cell responses to AZD1222 COVID-19 vaccine. Study-level background: Timing groups of about 4 and about 12 weeks for second doses were pooled. Study findings and constraints: Vaccination with two AZD1222 doses was followed by a rise in Spike-specific TCR breadth and depth.

Germline values: CDR1 GTSNPN, CDR2 SVGIG (reference sequence). Losses at the gene ends were 3 bases for V and 5 bases for J; bases not matched to a gene: 8. The length of the CDR3 is 16 residues. Only in-frame clones appear in the TCRdb table, and some are missing; sequencing was by immunoSEQ multiplex PCR. Of some 130,000 clones in the sample, over 75% are singletons; the top ten hold more than 2.5%. The source of this sequence is an adult in good health. The source material was peripheral blood, sampled on day 0 of AZD1222 vaccination. The gene calls are TRBV30 and TRBJ2-1, with TRBD2 identical over 12 bases. This chain's CDR3 is CAWRNPGLAGHNEQFF. The CDR3 nucleotides are TGTGCCTGGAGGAACCCGGGACTAGCGGGTCACAATGAGCAGTTCTTC. The entire variable domain, with the rest obtained from reference TRBV30 and TRBJ2-1, is as follows: SQTIHQWPATLVQPVGSPLSLECTVEGTSNPNLYWYRQAAGRGLQLLFYSVGIGQISSEVPQNLSASRPQDRQFILSSKKLLLSDSGFYLCAWRNPGLAGHNEQFFGPGTRLTVL.